Each of the 23 T cell receptor beta chains below was sequenced from the same sample in a study of beta chain features in type 1 diabetes. Broader study findings: A moderate, significant TCRB CDR3 shortening appeared in type 1 diabetes across four CD4+ subsets.

Expressed TCRB transcripts got sequenced, as all isolated RNA was reverse transcribed. Sequencing was performed with immunoSEQ multiplex PCR; in TCRdb, only in-frame clones are kept and a portion is missing. The sample consists of about 170,000 clones, roughly 8% of them appearing once. These receptors lack a known antigen. Sequencing was performed on central memory CD4+ T cells from blood. These TCRs come from a woman between 40 and 50 years old with type 1 diabetes.

This chain uses TRBV5-4 with TRBJ2-7, with TRBD1 matching 9 bases. V shed 4 bases, J shed 4 bases, and the junction held 6 bases outside the gene matches. The germline CDR1 and CDR2 sequences are SGHNT and YYREEE (reference sequence). This CDR3 contains 14 residues. CDR3 residues: CASSPGTGWYEQYF. The CDR3 region has the DNA TGTGCCAGCAGCCCCGGGACAGGGTGGTACGAGCAGTACTTC.

This chain joins TRBV18 and TRBJ2-2, with D hard to call. The germline V gene encodes CDR1 KGHSH and CDR2 LQKENI. The CDR3 contains 14 residues. Trimming stripped 4 bases from V and 1 base from J, with 7 bases between. CDR3 residues: CASSRPGNTGELFF. The CDR3 nucleotides are TGTGCCAGCTCACGCCCAGGGAACACCGGGGAGCTGTTTTTT. The variable domain in full, completed from reference TRBV18 and TRBJ2-2, reads NAGVMQNPRHLVRRRGQEARLRCSPMKGHSHVYWYRQLPEEGLKFMVYLQKENIIDESGMPKERFSAEFPKEGPSILRIQQVVRGDSAAYFCASSRPGNTGELFFGEGSRLTVL.

This chain links TRBV25-1 with TRBJ1-2; 9 nucleotides agree with TRBD1. Germline assignment: CDR1 MGHDK and CDR2 SYGVNS. V shed 4 bases and J 5 bases; nucleotides not matched to a gene: 8. CDR3 length: 15 amino acids. The CDR3 here is CASSAHRGRCYGYTF. Here the CDR3 DNA reads TGTGCCAGCAGTGCCCACAGGGGGCGGTGTTATGGCTACACCTTC.

The rearrangement uses TRBV4-1 and TRBJ1-1, with D hard to call. Germline V gene sequence: CDR1 MGHRA, CDR2 YSYEKL. V was clipped by 0 bases and J by 4 bases, with 12 bases between them. The CDR3 covers 15 residues. The CDR3, as DNA: TGCGCCAGCAGCCAAGAGAGAGGGAAGCTCACTGAAGCTTTCTTT. Translating gives CASSQERGKLTEAFF.

The chain links TRBV28 to TRBJ2-7, with D possibly matching TRBD2 (6 bases). CDR3 length: 15 amino acids. V gave up 3 bases and J gave up 4 bases, with 16 bases separating them. Germline V gene data show CDR1 as MDHEN and CDR2 as SYDVKM. The CDR3 DNA reads as TGTGCCAGCAGTTTCGACCTTAGCGGCTGGTACGAGCAGTACTTC. It encodes CASSFDLSGWYEQYF.

Only a few counts were recorded for this clone. CDR3 region: CAWSVQGDGNQPQHF. The CDR3 nucleotides read TGTGCCTGGAGTGTACAAGGAGACGGCAATCAGCCCCAGCATTTT. The rearrangement joins TRBV30 to TRBJ1-5; no reliable D call. CDR1 GTSNPN and CDR2 SVGIG come from the germline V gene (reference sequence). Trimming took 0 bases from V and 2 from J, leaving 11 bases between them. This CDR3 is built from 15 residues.

This chain connects TRBV5-4 to TRBJ1-3; D is possibly TRBD1 (6 bases). In germline, CDR1 is SGHNT, CDR2 YYREEE (reference sequence). V lost 10 bases and J 4 bases, leaving 12 bases between the germline ends. The CDR3 has 12 amino acids. The CDR3 here is CAGRGSGNTIYF. The CDR3 DNA follows: TGTGCCGGAAGGGGGTCAGGAAACACCATATATTTT.

A few counts support this clone. Written as DNA, the CDR3 is TGTGCCAGCAGTACCGTCGAGACTAGCGGGATTGAGCAGTTCTTC. Translating gives CASSTVETSGIEQFF. V gene TRBV28 combines with J gene TRBJ2-1; 11 nucleotides match TRBD2. Trimming cost V 5 bases and J 9 bases; bases outside gene matches: 9. The CDR3 runs to 15 residues. The germline CDR1 and CDR2 sequences are MDHEN and SYDVKM.

The chain couples TRBV10-3 to TRBJ2-7; TRBD2 is a possible D gene (5 bases). Germline-derived CDR1 and CDR2 are ENHRY and SYGVKD. This CDR3 region has 15 residues. Trimming took 4 bases from V and 1 from J, leaving 14 bases between them. CDR3 nucleotide sequence: TGTGCCATCAGTGGCGGGCCGCGAAGGTCCTACGAGCAGTACTTC. It translates to CAISGGPRRSYEQYF.

This chain connects TRBV19 to TRBJ2-7; maybe TRBD2 (5 bases). The V end was cut by 9 bases, the J end by 3 bases, with 15 bases between. Germline values: CDR1 LNHDA, CDR2 SQIVND (reference sequence). This CDR3 spans 13 amino acids. The CDR3 sequence is CASRSEDLYEQYF. CDR3 nucleotide sequence: TGTGCCAGCCGATCGGAGGACCTCTACGAGCAGTACTTC.

This clone was seen a few times. The rearrangement joins TRBV30 to TRBJ1-1; D is ambiguous. The germline V gene has CDR1 GTSNPN and CDR2 SVGIG (reference sequence). This CDR3 is 11 amino acids long. V was pared by 0 bases and J by 7 bases, with 6 bases between. CDR3 in DNA: TGTGCCTGGAGTGTAGAGGATGAAGCTTTCTTT. Protein sequence: CAWSVEDEAFF.

This clone came up a few times. This rearrangement joins TRBV7-9 to TRBJ2-7; 8 positions agree with TRBD1. CDR1 is SEHNR, CDR2 FQNEAQ, per germline (reference sequence). V dropped 3 bases and J dropped 2; count of bases not matched to a gene: 3. The CDR3 is made up of 14 amino acids. The CDR3 region has the DNA TGTGCCAGCAGCTTGGGACAGGCCACCTACGAGCAGTACTTC. As protein: CASSLGQATYEQYF.

This clone showed up just a few times. This specimen includes other DNA sequences encoding the same CDR3. V usage is TRBV7-3 and J usage is TRBJ2-3, with D perhaps TRBD1 (6 bases). The CDR3 is made up of 13 amino acids. V lost 5 bases to trimming and J lost 1 base, with 7 bases between them. Germline CDR1 reads SGHTA; CDR2 reads FQGTGA. The CDR3 sequence is CASSPGGTDTQYF. In DNA, the CDR3 is TGTGCCAGCAGCCCAGGGGGCACAGATACGCAGTATTTT.

The rearrangement links TRBV19 to TRBJ2-5; D might be TRBD1 (5 bases). This CDR3 has 13 amino acids. V was trimmed by 3 bases and J by 5 bases, leaving 10 bases between them. Looked up from germline, CDR1 is LNHDA and CDR2 is SQIVND (reference sequence). The DNA for the CDR3 is TGTGCCAGTAGTATCAGGGTAAAGGAGACCCAGTACTTC. Protein: CASSIRVKETQYF.

This clone was found many times. J is TRBJ2-7 and V is TRBV7-9; D is possibly TRBD2 (6 bases). Germline V CDR1 and CDR2: SEHNR, FQNEAQ (reference sequence). This CDR3 has 14 amino acids. Trimming stripped 0 bases from V and 5 bases from J, with 11 bases between. DNA for the CDR3: TGTGCCAGCAGCTTAGCGATGGGAGGCGACGAGCAGTACTTC. It yields the protein CASSLAMGGDEQYF.

This clone appeared a few times. This chain uses TRBV30 with TRBJ1-3, with 10 bases that match TRBD1. Germline CDR1 GTSNPN, CDR2 SVGIG (reference sequence). The CDR3 is 16 residues long. J was trimmed by 0 bases and V by 3 bases; bases with no gene match: 5. The CDR3 DNA sequence: TGTGCCTGGAGCCGACAGGGGGCAAGCTCTGGAAACACCATATATTTT. It encodes CAWSRQGASSGNTIYF.

The V gene is TRBV7-9, the J gene TRBJ2-3, with 7 bases that match TRBD1. This CDR3 is 14 amino acids long. Germline trimming cut 6 bases from V and 1 base from J; bases unmatched to any gene: 4. Per germline, CDR1 SEHNR and CDR2 FQNEAQ (reference sequence). The DNA for the CDR3 is TGTGCCAGCAGTCCTACAGGGGGCACAGATACGCAGTATTTT. Encoded protein: CASSPTGGTDTQYF. Combining the CDR3 with reference TRBV7-9 and TRBJ2-3 gives the whole variable domain DTGVSQNPRHKITKRGQNVTFRCDPISEHNRLYWYRQTLGQGPEFLTYFQNEAQLEKSRLLSDRFSAERPKGSFSTLEIQRTEQGDSAMYLCASSPTGGTDTQYFGPGTRLTVL.

This chain connects TRBV11-2 to TRBJ2-5; a possible D gene is TRBD1 (5 bases). Between the trimmed V and J ends, which lost 5 bases and 5 bases, there was a span of 18 bases. The CDR3 length is 15 residues. Germline CDR1 reads SGHAT; CDR2 reads FQNNGV. Written as DNA, the CDR3 is TGTGCCAGCAGCCCAACCGTTGGGGCTCTGGAGACCCAGTACTTC. Amino acid sequence: CASSPTVGALETQYF.

CDR3 nucleotide sequence: TGCGCCAGCAGCCCCGGGACGCCGGGGGACTATGGCTACACCTTC. Translated: CASSPGTPGDYGYTF. V gene TRBV5-1 combines with J gene TRBJ1-2, with a weak D call TRBD1 (5 bases). Germline loops: CDR1 SGHRS, CDR2 YFSETQ. CDR3 length: 15 amino acids. The ends were cut back, 4 bases at V and 3 bases at J, with 16 bases in the middle.

The table lists this clone with a few counts. This chain connects TRBV6-6 to TRBJ2-3; D not resolved. Germline V gives CDR1 MNHNY, CDR2 SVGAGI (reference sequence). There are 12 residues in the CDR3. V was trimmed by 7 bases and J by 4 bases, leaving 9 bases between them. CDR3: CASTREADTQYF. The CDR3 DNA sequence: TGTGCCAGCACCCGCGAGGCAGATACGCAGTATTTT.

This clone was seen more than once but under ten times. The V call is TRBV25-1, the J call TRBJ1-1, with a weak D call TRBD1 (6 bases). The V end was cut by 4 bases, the J end by 4 bases, with 13 bases between. The CDR3 runs to 14 residues. CDR1 and CDR2 from the germline V gene are MGHDK and SYGVNS. CDR3 in amino acids: CASSGGDRFTEAFF. Here the CDR3 DNA reads TGTGCCAGCAGTGGGGGCGACAGGTTCACTGAAGCTTTCTTT.

V usage is TRBV5-6 and J usage is TRBJ2-3; maybe TRBD2 (6 bases). There are 14 residues in the CDR3. CDR1 is SGHDT and CDR2 is YYEEEE in the germline V gene. Trimming pared 4 bases from V and 7 bases from J, leaving 16 bases between. CDR3 amino acids: CASSGSQLANTQYF. The CDR3 DNA reads as TGTGCCAGCAGCGGGTCCCAGCTAGCGAATACGCAGTATTTT.

This sequence joins TRBV2 and TRBJ2-5; a possible D gene is TRBD2 (5 bases). CDR1 SNHLY and CDR2 FYNNEI come from the germline V gene. CDR3 length equals 14 residues. The V end lost 5 bases, the J end lost 0 bases, and 10 bases lay between the germline ends. The CDR3 is CASSPDYNQETQYF. For the CDR3, the DNA is TGTGCCAGCAGTCCTGACTACAACCAAGAGACCCAGTACTTC.